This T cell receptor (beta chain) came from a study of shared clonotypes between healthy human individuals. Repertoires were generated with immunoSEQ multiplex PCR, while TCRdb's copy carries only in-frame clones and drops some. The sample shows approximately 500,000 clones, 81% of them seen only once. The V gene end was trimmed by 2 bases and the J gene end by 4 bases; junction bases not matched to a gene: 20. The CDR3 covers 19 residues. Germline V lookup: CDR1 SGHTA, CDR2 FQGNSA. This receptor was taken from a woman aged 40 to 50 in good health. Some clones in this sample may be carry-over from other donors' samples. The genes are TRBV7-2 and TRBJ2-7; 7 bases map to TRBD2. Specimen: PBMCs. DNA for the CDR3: TGTGCCAGCAGCTTAAAGGTCCGATCCGGTGCGGGGGTCGGATACGAGCAGTACTTC. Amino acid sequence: CASSLKVRSGAGVGYEQYF.